The clone carrying this T cell receptor (beta chain) was seen only a few times. Unique molecular identifiers were attached to individual cDNA molecules within the library. Authors' processing steps: Individual samples carried between about 20,000 and 700,000 TCRs, with some 100,000 as the median. TCRdb independently ran MiXCR on the RACE reads; one entry per CDR3 protein. These V and J calls originate from TCRdb's pipeline instead of the authors' own analysis. This sample has 330,000 or so distinct CDR3 sequences, with about 6% found just once. The sample comes from a study of human T cells and chemical hapten exposure. The junction had 12 bases not matched to a gene; V was cut back by 0 bases and J by 2 bases. The CDR3 loop spans 19 amino acids. Germline CDR1 reads MNHEY; CDR2 reads SVGEGT. Time point given: patch test 2, 6 weeks after DPC sensitization. Treatment reported: therapeutic diphenylcyclopropenone sensitization with weekly scalp DPC.

Sample: whole blood, taken in connection with sensitization to the hapten diphenylcyclopropenone (DPC). The rearrangement joins TRBV6-2 or TRBV6-3 to TRBJ1-5, with TRBD1 matching over 8 bases. The TCR was taken from a woman aged 18-29 years with alopecia areata. Some clones in this sample may be carry-over from other donors' samples. The CDR3 DNA reads TGTGCCAGCAGTTACTCGATCTACAATGCAGGGGGCGGCAATCAGCCCCAGCATTTT. This sequence encodes CASSYSIYNAGGGNQPQHF.